This passage covers 10 T cell receptor beta chains from one sample sequenced in a study of blood T cell repertoires in COVID-19. TCRdb keeps only in-frame clones here, not all; method: immunoSEQ multiplex PCR. The table lists around 100,000 clones, roughly 87% of them singletons. Sequencing input: peripheral blood. The receptor set was obtained from a man aged 30-40 years in a cohort sampled during active COVID-19.

The V and J genes are TRBV6-5 and TRBJ1-2; possibly TRBD1 for D (5 bases). Germline V CDR1 and CDR2: MNHEY, SVGAGI. The V and J ends lost 9 bases and 5 bases respectively, with 13 bases between them. This CDR3 spans 12 amino acids. CDR3 sequence (DNA): TGTGCCAGTCGGGGGGATGGATATGGCTACACCTTC. It encodes CASRGDGYGYTF.

This chain uses TRBV6-2 or TRBV6-3 with TRBJ2-7, with 8 bases lining up with TRBD1. J gave up 7 bases and V 2 bases, and 13 bases lay outside the gene matches. Per germline, CDR1 MNHEY and CDR2 SVGEGT. This CDR3 comprises 16 residues. The CDR3 nucleotides read TGTGCCAGCAGTTACCGCCAGACAGGGGCCTATGGGGAGCAGTACTTC. It translates to CASSYRQTGAYGEQYF.

The chain links TRBV7-9 to TRBJ2-7; weak D call: TRBD2 (5 bases). This CDR3 spans 15 amino acids. In germline, CDR1 is SEHNR, CDR2 FQNEAQ (reference sequence). V lost 5 bases and J 4 bases, leaving 18 bases between the germline ends. The CDR3 coding sequence is TGTGCCAGCAGCACACTGCCGGACGGGAAGTACGAGCAGTACTTC. Its translation is CASSTLPDGKYEQYF.

V usage is TRBV11-3 and J usage is TRBJ2-2, with D unclear. The CDR3 is made up of 14 amino acids. Germline V lookup: CDR1 SGHNT, CDR2 YENEEA. V was clipped by 1 base and J by 1 base, with 4 bases between them. As DNA, the CDR3 is TGTGCCAGCAGCTTAGGACAGAACACCGGGGAGCTGTTTTTT. Residues: CASSLGQNTGELFF. The variable domain in full, completed from reference TRBV11-3 and TRBJ2-2, reads EAGVVQSPRYKIIEKKQPVAFWCNPISGHNTLYWYLQNLGQGPELLIRYENEEAVDDSQLPKDRFSAERLKGVDSTLKIQPAELGDSAVYLCASSLGQNTGELFFGEGSRLTVL.

This chain joins TRBV4-3 and TRBJ1-1; unclear D gene. V lost 0 bases and J lost 4, with 9 bases in between. The CDR3 contains 14 residues. CDR1 and CDR2 from the germline V gene are LGHNA and YSLEER. This CDR3 is CASSQDGSGTEAFF. CDR3 DNA sequence: TGCGCCAGCAGCCAAGATGGGTCGGGCACTGAAGCTTTCTTT.

V usage is TRBV5-1 and J usage is TRBJ2-5; a weak D match, TRBD2 (6 bases). There are 14 residues in the CDR3. With 2 bases removed from V and 0 bases from J, the gap between germline ends came to 8 bases. Germline V gene data show CDR1 as SGHRS and CDR2 as YFSETQ. The DNA of the CDR3 is TGCGCCAGCAGCTTCGTAGCGGACCAAGAGACCCAGTACTTC. The encoded protein is CASSFVADQETQYF.

The rearrangement links TRBV5-1 to TRBJ2-7; tentative D call: TRBD2 (5 bases). Per the germline V gene, CDR1 is SGHRS and CDR2 is YFSETQ. The CDR3 totals 15 residues. V lost 4 bases and J 6 bases, leaving 20 bases between the germline ends. The DNA of the CDR3 is TGCGCCAGCAGCCCCCCCCGGGCTTCAGAGGGCGAGCAGTACTTC. This gives the protein CASSPPRASEGEQYF. The whole variable domain, filled in from reference TRBV5-1 and TRBJ2-7, reads KAGVTQTPRYLIKTRGQQVTLSCSPISGHRSVSWYQQTPGQGLQFLFEYFSETQRNKGNFPGRFSGRQFSNSRSEMNVSTLELGDSALYLCASSPPRASEGEQYFGPGTRLTVT.

V usage is TRBV7-9 and J usage is TRBJ1-1; D is uncertain. The CDR3 contains 14 residues. Trimming shortened V by 1 base and J by 8 bases, and 14 bases separated the two germline ends. Per germline, CDR1 SEHNR and CDR2 FQNEAQ (reference sequence). The CDR3 bases are TGTGCCAGCAGCTTAGGAGGGCAGAAACAAGAAGCTTTCTTT. Translated: CASSLGGQKQEAFF.

The chain has TRBV30 and TRBJ2-3, with TRBD2 matching over 8 bases. Germline CDR1 reads GTSNPN; CDR2 reads SVGIG (reference sequence). This CDR3 is 15 amino acids long. V trimming: 0 bases; J trimming: 2 bases; junction bases outside the gene matches: 4. CDR3 sequence (DNA): TGTGCCTGGAGTGTAGCGGGGGCCGCCACAGATACGCAGTATTTT. Its protein is CAWSVAGAATDTQYF.

This chain connects TRBV30 to TRBJ1-1, with a possible D match to TRBD1 (6 bases). Between the trimmed V and J ends, which lost 2 bases and 3 bases, there was a span of 13 bases. Germline loops: CDR1 GTSNPN, CDR2 SVGIG (reference sequence). This CDR3 comprises 14 residues. The CDR3 nucleotides are TGTGCCTGGAGTTCCGGACAGTTGGACACTGAAGCTTTCTTT. Translated, it gives CAWSSGQLDTEAFF.